This paragraph reports one TCR beta chain. The source of the sample is a study of blood T cell repertoires in COVID-19. TCRdb's copy holds only in-frame clones and misses some; the assay was immunoSEQ multiplex PCR. Among 100,000 to 150,000 clones listed, approximately 88% were seen once. Germline values: CDR1 KGHSH, CDR2 LQKENI. V gave up 6 bases and J gave up 0 bases, with 8 bases separating them. The CDR3 has 13 amino acids. V usage is TRBV18 and J usage is TRBJ1-1; a weak D match, TRBD1 (6 bases). The TCR sequence derives from a man aged 50 to 59 with acute or convalescent COVID-19. Sample: peripheral blood. CDR3 DNA: TGTGCCAGCTCCACAGGGTTGAACACTGAAGCTTTCTTT. Translated, it gives CASSTGLNTEAFF.